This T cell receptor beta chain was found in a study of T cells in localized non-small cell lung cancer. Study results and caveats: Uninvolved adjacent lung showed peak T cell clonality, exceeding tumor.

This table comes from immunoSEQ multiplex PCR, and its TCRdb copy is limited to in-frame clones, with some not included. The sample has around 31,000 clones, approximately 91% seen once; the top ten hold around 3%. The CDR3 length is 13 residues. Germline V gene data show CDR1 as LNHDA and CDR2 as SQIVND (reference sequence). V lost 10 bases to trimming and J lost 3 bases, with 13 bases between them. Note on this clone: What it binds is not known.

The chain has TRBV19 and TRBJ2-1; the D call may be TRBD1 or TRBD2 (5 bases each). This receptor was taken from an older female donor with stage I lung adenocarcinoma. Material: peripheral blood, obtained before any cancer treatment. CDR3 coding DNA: TGTGCCACCGGGGACCAGAGCTACAATGAGCAGTTCTTC. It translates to CATGDQSYNEQFF.